This TCR beta chain was recovered during a study of vaccination effects on CD4 cells after COVID-19. Sequencing was preceded by expansion of antigen-specific CD4+ T cells with viral peptide pools in the ViraFEST assay. Investigators separated out CD4+ T cells once 10 days of culture had passed. In the vaccine recipients, nucleocapsid antibodies were negative and there was no prior SARS-CoV-2 infection. Cultures of over 1.5 million PBMC per well contained approximately 10 IU/ml IL-2 plus 10 ug/ml peptides. Half of the medium was exchanged for IL-2 medium on both days 3 and 7. Generated by immunoSEQ multiplex PCR, the TCRdb table keeps only in-frame clones and is missing some. The table includes 37,000 or so clones, about 70% detected once. V lost 7 bases and J lost 8, with 17 bases in between. CDR1 is SQVTM, CDR2 ANQGSEA, per germline. This CDR3 region has 13 residues. Note on this clone: What it recognizes is unknown.

This sequence joins TRBV29-1 and TRBJ1-4; D perhaps matches TRBD1 (6 bases). The sequence came from a human donor who received a COVID-19 vaccine. The specimen was CD4+ T cells from PBMCs cultured with HCoV-OC43 spike peptides, collected before COVID-19 vaccination. Subset reported: HCoV-OC43 spike overlapping peptide pool stimulation. CDR3 sequence (DNA): TGCAGCGCAACAGGGCCGGGAGGGGAAAAACTGTTTTTT. As protein: CSATGPGGEKLFF.